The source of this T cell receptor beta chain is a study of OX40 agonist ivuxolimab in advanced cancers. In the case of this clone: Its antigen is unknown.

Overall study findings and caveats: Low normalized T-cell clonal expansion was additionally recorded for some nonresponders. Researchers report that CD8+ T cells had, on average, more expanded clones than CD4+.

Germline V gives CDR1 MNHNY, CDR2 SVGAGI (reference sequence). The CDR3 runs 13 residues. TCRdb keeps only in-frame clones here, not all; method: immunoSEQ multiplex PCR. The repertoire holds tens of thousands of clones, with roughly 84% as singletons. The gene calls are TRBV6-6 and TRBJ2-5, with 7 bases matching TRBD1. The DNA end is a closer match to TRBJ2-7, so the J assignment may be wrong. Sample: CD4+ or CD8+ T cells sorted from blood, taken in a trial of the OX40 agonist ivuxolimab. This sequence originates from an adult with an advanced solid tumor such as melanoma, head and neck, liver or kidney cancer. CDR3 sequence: CASSLGTDYEQYF. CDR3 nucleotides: TGTGCCAGCAGCCTCGGGACAGACTACGAGCAGTACTTC.